This TCR beta chain was found in a study of T cells in localized non-small cell lung cancer. Findings of the study overall: A median of around 60 of the top 100 tumor clones appeared in adjacent lung, which was paired and uninvolved. Longer overall survival was linked to higher blood T cell density. Measurement of T cell clonality placed uninvolved adjacent lung highest, above the level in tumor.

Profiled with immunoSEQ multiplex PCR; TCRdb holds only in-frame clones, not every one. The sample carries about 8,000 clones, around 87% recorded once. On this clone itself: Its cognate antigen is unknown.

The germline V gene has CDR1 LGHNA and CDR2 YNFKEQ. This CDR3 is 14 amino acids long. The germline V and J ends were trimmed by 0 bases and 6 bases, with 9 bases remaining between them. V and J are TRBV4-2 and TRBJ2-1; possibly TRBD2 for D (6 bases). Sequencing used peripheral blood, obtained before any cancer treatment. This sequence was found in a male donor at least 60 years old with stage III lung adenocarcinoma. The CDR3 is CASSQEGDFNEQFF. In DNA form, the CDR3 reads TGTGCCAGCAGCCAAGAAGGGGACTTCAATGAGCAGTTCTTC.